This T cell receptor beta chain was identified in a study of blood T cell repertoires in COVID-19. The trim removed 0 bases at V and 8 bases at J, leaving 6 bases unmatched. The CDR3 has 14 amino acids. Looked up from germline, CDR1 is LNHDA and CDR2 is SQIVND (reference sequence). Clones were read by immunoSEQ multiplex PCR, and TCRdb kept only the in-frame ones, dropping some. Of about 400,000 clones in the sample, 88% were seen once. Specimen: PBMCs or T cells enriched from blood (not recorded which). This chain links TRBV19 with TRBJ1-2, with 7 nucleotides matching TRBD1. The source is a woman between 35 and 50 years old with acute COVID-19. The CDR3 is CASSIEETGQGYTF. CDR3 nucleotide sequence: TGTGCCAGTAGTATAGAGGAGACAGGGCAAGGCTACACCTTC.